A single sample gave rise to the 31 T cell receptor beta chains below, sequenced in a study of patients and donors after allogeneic stem cell transplantation. Each CDR3 protein is one row after TCRdb ran MiXCR on the RT-PCR reads. This sample has about 410,000 distinct CDR3 sequences, with roughly 17% found just once. Sequencing was done on a sample of blood, either unsorted or a sorted T cell fraction (not recorded which). These receptors all come from a human donor who was either an allogeneic HSCT recipient or a stem cell or donor lymphocyte infusion donor (not recorded which). It is not recorded whose cells these are; they may come from a transplant donor.

The sample holds a few counts of this clonotype. This chain links TRBV29-1 with TRBJ2-3, with 14 bases aligning to TRBD2. CDR3 length: 15 amino acids. The germline gives CDR1 SQVTM, CDR2 ANQGSEA. V lost 4 bases to trimming and J lost 5 bases; unmatched junction nucleotides: 5. The CDR3 spells CSVAGLAGVVDTQYF. CDR3 bases: TGCAGCGTTGCGGGACTAGCGGGAGTTGTAGATACGCAGTATTTT.

As regards this clonotype: One end of the junction does not line up with germline, which may come from a read error. The chain combines TRBV11-3 with TRBJ2-7; possible D gene TRBD2, 6 bases. The CDR3 loop spans 15 amino acids. Germline V gene sequence: CDR1 SGHNT, CDR2 YENEEA. DNA of the CDR3: TGTGCCAGCAGCTTAGTTTGGGGGGAAAGCGACGAGCTGTACTTC. This sequence encodes CASSLVWGESDELYF.

The V call is TRBV18, the J call TRBJ1-4; perhaps TRBD1 as D (6 bases). CDR3 size: 15 residues. Germline V gives CDR1 KGHSH, CDR2 LQKENI. Trimming cost V 1 base and J 5 bases, with 11 bases left between them. The chain's CDR3 is CASSPRGARNEKLFF. CDR3 sequence (DNA): TGTGCCAGCTCACCACGGGGGGCGCGAAATGAAAAACTGTTTTTT.

V is TRBV4-2 and J is TRBJ1-6; no clear D. From germline, CDR1 is LGHNA and CDR2 YNFKEQ. Trimming cost V 4 bases and J 7 bases, with 20 bases left between them. This CDR3 region has 17 residues. The CDR3 bases are TGTGCCAGCAGCCCTACGGCGGGCCTCCTGGGAAATTCACCCCTCCACTTT. Amino acid sequence: CASSPTAGLLGNSPLHF.

This clonotype was counted a few times. This chain joins TRBV15 and TRBJ2-7; possibly TRBD2 for D (5 bases). V shed 8 bases and J shed 0 bases, with 11 bases lying between them. Germline CDR1 and CDR2: LNHNV and YYDKDF (reference sequence). The CDR3 spans 13 residues. CDR3 nucleotides: TGTGCCACCGGCCGAGGGATCTCCTACGAGCAGTACTTC. Translating it yields CATGRGISYEQYF.

There are many counts of this clonotype. The CDR3 spells CASTSKAGENYGYTF. The CDR3 DNA reads as TGTGCCAGCACCTCAAAAGCGGGAGAAAACTATGGCTACACCTTC. V gene TRBV7-9 combines with J gene TRBJ1-2; D remains ambiguous. The CDR3 runs 15 residues. CDR1 is SEHNR and CDR2 is FQNEAQ in the germline V gene (reference sequence). V lost 7 bases to trimming and J lost 2 bases, with 17 bases between them.

The chain has TRBV6-1 and TRBJ2-2; the D is unclear. The CDR3 loop spans 16 amino acids. The V gene's germline CDR1 is MNHNS and CDR2 SASEGT. V shed 2 bases and J shed 2 bases, with 12 bases lying between them. The CDR3 reads CASSELIDSNTGELFF. CDR3 DNA: TGTGCCAGCAGTGAATTGATAGATTCAAACACCGGGGAGCTGTTTTTT.

The chain carries TRBV5-1 and TRBJ1-2; 10 nucleotides match TRBD1. The germline V gene has CDR1 SGHRS and CDR2 YFSETQ. The CDR3 loop spans 15 amino acids. The V and J ends lost 3 bases and 7 bases, in that order; junction bases with no gene match: 9. CDR3 region: CASSWRPGQGLGYTF. The CDR3 region has the DNA TGCGCCAGCAGCTGGCGGCCGGGACAGGGGCTTGGCTACACCTTC.

V usage is TRBV4-2 and J usage is TRBJ1-2; TRBD1 agrees at 11 bases. V gave up 5 bases and J gave up 4 bases; unmatched junction bases: 12. CDR1 and CDR2 from the germline V gene are LGHNA and YNFKEQ. This CDR3 region has 17 residues. The CDR3 here is CASSAIPRTGGGYGYTF. The CDR3 DNA reads TGTGCCAGCAGCGCGATACCCCGGACAGGGGGCGGCTATGGCTACACCTTC.

This chain connects TRBV5-6 to TRBJ2-2, with 9 nucleotides matching TRBD1. This CDR3 is built from 17 residues. After removal of 4 bases from V and 5 bases from J, the junction contained 12 bases not matched to a gene. Germline V lookup: CDR1 SGHDT, CDR2 YYEEEE. CDR3 DNA sequence: TGTGCCAGCAGCGAGGACACCGGGACAGGGTCGACCGGGGAGCTGTTTTTT. Encoded protein: CASSEDTGTGSTGELFF. The whole variable domain, filled in from reference TRBV5-6 and TRBJ2-2, reads DAGVTQSPTHLIKTRGQQVTLRCSPKSGHDTVSWYQQALGQGPQFIFQYYEEEERQRGNFPDRFSGHQFPNYSSELNVNALLLGDSALYLCASSEDTGTGSTGELFFGEGSRLTVL.

This clonotype was observed a handful of times. The genes are TRBV30 and TRBJ1-2; D is ambiguous. Germline V gene data show CDR1 as GTSNPN and CDR2 as SVGIG (reference sequence). The CDR3 loop spans 10 amino acids. V lost 3 bases, J lost 12 bases, and 11 bases lay in between. CDR3 in amino acids: CAWSDRRNTF. The CDR3 nucleotides read TGTGCCTGGAGCGACCGAAGAAACACCTTC.

The rearrangement joins TRBV5-1 to TRBJ2-5, with no clear D. V was pared by 4 bases and J by 4 bases, with 14 bases between. The CDR3 covers 14 residues. CDR1 is SGHRS, CDR2 YFSETQ, per germline. The CDR3 DNA is TGCGCCAGCAGCCTGACTTATCCCCCAGAGACCCAGTACTTC. As protein: CASSLTYPPETQYF.

This clonotype was seen a handful of times. The V gene is TRBV7-8, the J gene TRBJ2-3, with D unresolved. Germline loops: CDR1 SGHVS, CDR2 FQNEAQ. V lost 5 bases and J 10 bases, leaving 16 bases between the germline ends. This CDR3 region has 13 residues. Written as DNA, the CDR3 is TGTGCCAGCAGCCCCGTGGGTCCTTTATCGCAGTATTTT. Protein sequence: CASSPVGPLSQYF. The complete variable domain, with remaining parts taken from reference TRBV7-8 and TRBJ2-3, reads GAGVSQSPRYKVAKRGQDVALRCDPISGHVSLFWYQQALGQGPEFLTYFQNEAQLDKSGLPSDRFFAERPEGSVSTLKIQRTQQEDSAVYLCASSPVGPLSQYFGPGTRLTVL.

This sequence joins TRBV9 and TRBJ2-5; D is perhaps TRBD1 or TRBD2 (5 bases each). The germline V gene encodes CDR1 SGDLS and CDR2 YYNGEE. This CDR3 contains 14 residues. Trimming left V 0 bases short and J 4 bases short, with 10 bases between. This CDR3 is CASSVAGGAETQYF. CDR3 bases: TGTGCCAGCAGCGTAGCTGGGGGTGCAGAGACCCAGTACTTC.

This clonotype was counted at least ten times. CDR3 sequence reads: CASSQAGRGPRTGELFF. CDR3 bases: TGTGCCAGCAGCCAAGCCGGCAGGGGACCGCGGACCGGGGAGCTGTTTTTT. This chain joins TRBV3-1 and TRBJ2-2, with TRBD1 as a possible D gene (6 bases). With 1 base removed from V and 5 bases from J, the gap between germline ends came to 17 bases. CDR1 is LGHDT, CDR2 YNNKEL, per germline (reference sequence). This CDR3 comprises 17 residues. Variable domain in full (rest from reference TRBV3-1 and TRBJ2-2): DTAVSQTPKYLVTQMGNDKSIKCEQNLGHDTMYWYKQDSKKFLKIMFSYNNKELIINETVPNRFSPKSPDKAHLNLHINSLELGDSAVYFCASSQAGRGPRTGELFFGEGSRLTVL.

The table lists this clonotype with a few counts. The chain has TRBV5-1 and TRBJ2-2; D not certain. Germline V gene sequence: CDR1 SGHRS, CDR2 YFSETQ. V was clipped by 1 base and J by 6 bases, with 10 bases between them. The CDR3 sequence is 14 residues long. The CDR3 DNA is TGCGCCAGCAGCTTGCAACTGGCCCCCGGGGAGCTGTTTTTT. As protein: CASSLQLAPGELFF. The full variable domain, rest sourced from reference TRBV5-1 and TRBJ2-2, is KAGVTQTPRYLIKTRGQQVTLSCSPISGHRSVSWYQQTPGQGLQFLFEYFSETQRNKGNFPGRFSGRQFSNSRSEMNVSTLELGDSALYLCASSLQLAPGELFFGEGSRLTVL.

In this sample, this clonotype turned up a few times. V gene TRBV3-1 combines with J gene TRBJ1-5; D perhaps matches TRBD1 (5 bases). The length of the CDR3 is 15 residues. The V gene's germline CDR1 is LGHDT and CDR2 YNNKEL (reference sequence). Trimming took 4 bases from V and 4 from J, leaving 14 bases between them. The CDR3, as DNA: TGTGCCAGCAGCCTCTCGGGGCCCTTGAATCAGCCCCAGCATTTT. Protein: CASSLSGPLNQPQHF. Using reference TRBV3-1 and TRBJ1-5 for the parts outside the CDR3, the full variable domain is DTAVSQTPKYLVTQMGNDKSIKCEQNLGHDTMYWYKQDSKKFLKIMFSYNNKELIINETVPNRFSPKSPDKAHLNLHINSLELGDSAVYFCASSLSGPLNQPQHFGDGTRLSIL.

This clonotype was seen many times. The J gene is TRBJ2-7, the V gene TRBV12-3 or TRBV12-4, with D perhaps given as TRBD1 or TRBD2 (5 bases each). The CDR3 length is 13 residues. Trimming took off 3 bases at V and 3 bases at J, with 9 bases between the two ends. This CDR3 reads CASSFDSGYEQYF. In DNA form, the CDR3 reads TGTGCCAGCAGTTTCGACAGCGGCTACGAGCAGTACTTC.

The gene calls are TRBV25-1 and TRBJ2-3; no firm D call. V was shortened by 4 bases and J by 2 bases, with 16 bases between the two germline ends. The CDR3 is 16 residues long. Germline CDR1 MGHDK, CDR2 SYGVNS. Here the CDR3 DNA reads TGTGCCAGCAGTGGGGGTGGGGTAGCCCCCACAGATACGCAGTATTTT. Protein: CASSGGGVAPTDTQYF.

The V gene is TRBV18, the J gene TRBJ2-6, with D possibly matching TRBD1 (5 bases). This CDR3 is 17 amino acids long. Per germline, CDR1 KGHSH and CDR2 LQKENI. The V gene lost 0 bases and the J gene lost 2 bases, with 11 bases spanning the gap. This chain's CDR3 is CASSPPNPGTGANVLTF. The CDR3 bases are TGTGCCAGCTCACCACCAAACCCAGGGACTGGGGCCAACGTCCTGACTTTC.

The chain uses TRBV20-1 and TRBJ1-1, with unresolved D. Germline V gene data show CDR1 as DFQATT and CDR2 as SNEGSKA (reference sequence). This CDR3 has 14 amino acids. V was clipped by 0 bases and J by 1 base, with 9 bases between them. CDR3 in amino acids: CSAREGRKNTEAFF. The CDR3 bases are TGCAGTGCTAGAGAAGGACGGAAGAACACTGAAGCTTTCTTT.

The V gene is TRBV5-1, the J gene TRBJ2-7; 11 positions match TRBD2. Germline V gene sequence: CDR1 SGHRS, CDR2 YFSETQ. The CDR3 has 15 residues. The V and J ends lost 7 bases and 5 bases, in that order; junction bases with no gene match: 11. CDR3 in DNA: TGCGCCAGCGGACCTATTAGCGGGAGGGCCGACGAGCAGTACTTC. As protein: CASGPISGRADEQYF.

The chain uses TRBV24-1 and TRBJ2-1, with 11 bases identical to TRBD1. Germline CDR1 and CDR2: KGHDR and SFDVKD. J gave up 5 bases and V 0 bases, and 5 bases lay outside the gene matches. CDR3 length equals 17 residues. The CDR3 is CATSDLPDRGHDNEQFF. The DNA for the CDR3 is TGTGCCACCAGTGATTTGCCGGACAGGGGGCACGACAATGAGCAGTTCTTC.

The chain uses TRBV20-1 and TRBJ2-3, with 12 bases aligning to TRBD2. There are 16 residues in the CDR3. Germline CDR1 and CDR2: DFQATT and SNEGSKA (reference sequence). V dropped 5 bases and J dropped 2; count of bases not matched to a gene: 8. The CDR3: CSAARLAGVHTDTQYF. The CDR3 region has the DNA TGCAGTGCTGCCAGACTAGCGGGGGTACACACAGATACGCAGTATTTT.

This clonotype showed up many times. J is TRBJ2-3 and V is TRBV2; no definite D call. The germline CDR1 and CDR2 sequences are SNHLY and FYNNEI. Trimming removed 10 bases from V and 2 bases from J, with 1 base in between. This CDR3 spans 9 amino acids. CDR3 in DNA: TGTGCCAACACAGATACGCAGTATTTT. Amino acids: CANTDTQYF.

This clonotype was seen at least ten times. V gene TRBV5-1 combines with J gene TRBJ2-1; 14 bases are shared with TRBD2. V trimming: 0 bases; J trimming: 9 bases; junction bases outside the gene matches: 2. The CDR3 is 15 residues long. Per the germline V gene, CDR1 is SGHRS and CDR2 is YFSETQ. The CDR3 protein is CASSLETSGRGEQFF. The DNA for the CDR3 is TGCGCCAGCAGCTTGGAGACTAGCGGGAGGGGTGAGCAGTTCTTC.

This sequence joins TRBV6-1 and TRBJ2-7; TRBD2 matches at 10 bases. The CDR3 extends over 14 amino acids. Germline CDR1 is MNHNS and CDR2 is SASEGT. V dropped 5 bases and J dropped 3; count of bases not matched to a gene: 4. As DNA, the CDR3 is TGTGCCAGCAGTCGACTAGCGGGTAACTACGAGCAGTACTTC. It encodes CASSRLAGNYEQYF.

This clonotype was picked up a small number of times. The V gene is TRBV2, the J gene TRBJ2-3; D perhaps matches TRBD1 (6 bases). The CDR3 runs to 10 residues. The V gene's germline CDR1 is SNHLY and CDR2 FYNNEI. The chain's CDR3 is CGRGLDTQYF. CDR3 bases: TGTGGCAGGGGCTTGGATACGCAGTATTTT.

The chain joins TRBV6-5 to TRBJ1-4; D possibly corresponds to TRBD1 (6 bases). Per germline, CDR1 MNHEY and CDR2 SVGAGI. The CDR3 runs 15 residues. Trimming left V 0 bases short and J 7 bases short, with 12 bases between. The CDR3 here is CASSYSKGGGEKLFF. The CDR3, as DNA: TGTGCCAGCAGTTACTCGAAGGGGGGAGGTGAAAAACTGTTTTTT.

In its sample, this clonotype was seen a few times. The chain links TRBV10-3 to TRBJ1-1; TRBD1 matches at 7 bases. V lost 6 bases and J lost 0; bases outside the gene matches: 16. There are 18 residues in the CDR3. Germline V lookup: CDR1 ENHRY, CDR2 SYGVKD. CDR3 amino acids: CAIRISSGQRDLNTEAFF. CDR3 DNA sequence: TGTGCCATCAGGATATCCTCGGGACAGCGTGACCTGAACACTGAAGCTTTCTTT.

J is TRBJ2-5 and V is TRBV12-3 or TRBV12-4, with no clear D. This CDR3 has 12 amino acids. The V and J ends lost 6 bases and 4 bases respectively, with 9 bases between them. This chain's CDR3 is CASSPTVETQYF. The DNA for the CDR3 is TGTGCCAGCAGCCCCACCGTAGAGACCCAGTACTTC.